The text below deals with one T cell receptor beta chain. At one of its ends the junction is not consistent with the germline gene, which may arise from a read error. Each CDR3 protein is one row after TCRdb ran MiXCR on the 5' RACE reads. Among 30,000 to 40,000 distinct CDR3 sequences listed, 26% were seen once. There are 15 residues in the CDR3. CDR1 is DFQATT and CDR2 is SNEGSKA in the germline V gene (reference sequence). This TCR was sampled from a female donor with breast cancer. This sequence joins TRBV20-1 and TRBJ1-4; possibly TRBD1 for D (6 bases). Sample: naive CD4+ T cells sorted from a lymph node. Regarding subset: naive CD4+ T cells, CD4+CD45RA+CD25-. CDR3 nucleotides: TGCAGTACTAGAGCCCGGGACACCGTACCGGACAAACTGTTTTTT. It translates to CSTRARDTVPDKLFF.